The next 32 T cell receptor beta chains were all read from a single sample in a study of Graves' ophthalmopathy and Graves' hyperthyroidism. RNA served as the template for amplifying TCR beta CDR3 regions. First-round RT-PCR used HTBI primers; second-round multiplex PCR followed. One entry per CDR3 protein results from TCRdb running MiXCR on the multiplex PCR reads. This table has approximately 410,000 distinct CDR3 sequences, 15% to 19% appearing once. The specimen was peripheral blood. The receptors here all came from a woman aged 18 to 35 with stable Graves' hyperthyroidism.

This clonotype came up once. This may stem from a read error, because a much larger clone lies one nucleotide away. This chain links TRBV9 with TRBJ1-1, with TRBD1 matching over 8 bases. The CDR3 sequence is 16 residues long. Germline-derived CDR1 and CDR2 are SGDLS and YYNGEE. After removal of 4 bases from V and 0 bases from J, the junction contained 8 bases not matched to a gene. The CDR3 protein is CASSLSGGGMNTEAFF. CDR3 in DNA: TGTGCCAGCAGCCTCTCAGGGGGCGGGATGAACACTGAAGCTTTCTTT.

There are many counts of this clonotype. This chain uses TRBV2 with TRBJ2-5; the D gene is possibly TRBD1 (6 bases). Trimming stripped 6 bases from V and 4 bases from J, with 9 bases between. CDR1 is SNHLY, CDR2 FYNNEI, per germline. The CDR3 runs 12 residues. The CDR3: CASRTGPETQYF. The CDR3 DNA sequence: TGTGCCAGCAGAACAGGGCCAGAGACCCAGTACTTC.

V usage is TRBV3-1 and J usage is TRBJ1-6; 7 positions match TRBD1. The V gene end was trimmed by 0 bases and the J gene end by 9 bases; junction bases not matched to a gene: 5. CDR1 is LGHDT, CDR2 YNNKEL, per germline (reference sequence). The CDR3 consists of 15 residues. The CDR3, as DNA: TGTGCCAGCAGCCAAGAGGCAGGGGGGGGTTCACCCCTCCACTTT. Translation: CASSQEAGGGSPLHF.

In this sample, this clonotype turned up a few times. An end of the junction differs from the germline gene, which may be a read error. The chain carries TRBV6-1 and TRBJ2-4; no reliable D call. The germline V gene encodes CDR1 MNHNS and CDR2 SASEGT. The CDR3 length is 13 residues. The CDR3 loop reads CASSEQAKNIKYF. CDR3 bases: TGTGCCAGCAGTGAACAGGCCAAAAACATTAAGTACTTC.

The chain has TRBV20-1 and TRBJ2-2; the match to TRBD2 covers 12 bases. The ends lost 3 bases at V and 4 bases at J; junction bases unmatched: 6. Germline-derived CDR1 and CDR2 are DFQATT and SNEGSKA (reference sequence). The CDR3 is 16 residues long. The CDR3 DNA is TGCAGTGCTAGGACTAGCGGGGGCGCAACCACCGGGGAGCTGTTTTTT. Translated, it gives CSARTSGGATTGELFF.

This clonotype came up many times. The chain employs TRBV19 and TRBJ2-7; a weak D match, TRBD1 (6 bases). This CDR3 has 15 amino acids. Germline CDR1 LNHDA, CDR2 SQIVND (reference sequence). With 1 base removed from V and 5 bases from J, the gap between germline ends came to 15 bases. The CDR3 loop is CASSIGQGWNDEQYF. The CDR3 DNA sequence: TGTGCCAGTAGTATAGGGCAGGGGTGGAACGACGAGCAGTACTTC.

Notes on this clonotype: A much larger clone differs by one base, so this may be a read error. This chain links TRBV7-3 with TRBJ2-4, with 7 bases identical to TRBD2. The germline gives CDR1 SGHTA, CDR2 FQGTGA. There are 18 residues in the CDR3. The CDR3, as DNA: TGTGCCAGCAGCTTAACCCAAAGCGGGATTCTAGCCAAAAACATTAAGTACTTC. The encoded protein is CASSLTQSGILAKNIKYF.

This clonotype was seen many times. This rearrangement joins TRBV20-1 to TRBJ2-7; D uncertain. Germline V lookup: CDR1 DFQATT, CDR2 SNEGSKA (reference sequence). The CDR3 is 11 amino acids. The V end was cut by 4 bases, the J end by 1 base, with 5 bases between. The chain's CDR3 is CSATVSYEQYF. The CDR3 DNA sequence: TGCAGTGCTACTGTGTCCTACGAGCAGTACTTC.

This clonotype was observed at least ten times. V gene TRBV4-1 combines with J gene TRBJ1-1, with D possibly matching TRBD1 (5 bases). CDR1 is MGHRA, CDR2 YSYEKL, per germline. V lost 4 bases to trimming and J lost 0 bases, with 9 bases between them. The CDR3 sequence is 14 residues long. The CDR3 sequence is CASSPRVLNTEAFF. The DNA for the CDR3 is TGCGCCAGCAGCCCCAGGGTTTTGAACACTGAAGCTTTCTTT.

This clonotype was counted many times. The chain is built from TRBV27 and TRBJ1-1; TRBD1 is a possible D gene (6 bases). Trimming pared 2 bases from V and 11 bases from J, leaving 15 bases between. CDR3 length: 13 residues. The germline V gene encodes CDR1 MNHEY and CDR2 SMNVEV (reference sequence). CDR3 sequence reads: CASSLNGGQKAFF. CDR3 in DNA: TGTGCCAGCAGTTTAAATGGAGGACAGAAGGCTTTCTTT.

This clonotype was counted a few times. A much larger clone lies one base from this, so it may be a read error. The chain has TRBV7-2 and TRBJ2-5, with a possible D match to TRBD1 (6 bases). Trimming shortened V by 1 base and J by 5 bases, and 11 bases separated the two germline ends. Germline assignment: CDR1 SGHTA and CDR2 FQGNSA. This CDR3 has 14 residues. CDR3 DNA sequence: TGTGCCAGCAGCTTAGAGGGGGTGCGGGAGACCCAGTACTTC. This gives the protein CASSLEGVRETQYF. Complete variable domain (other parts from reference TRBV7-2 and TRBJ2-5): GAGVSQSPSNKVTEKGKDVELRCDPISGHTALYWYRQSLGQGLEFLIYFQGNSAPDKSGLPSDRFSAERTGGSVSTLTIQRTQQEDSAVYLCASSLEGVRETQYFGPGTRLLVL.

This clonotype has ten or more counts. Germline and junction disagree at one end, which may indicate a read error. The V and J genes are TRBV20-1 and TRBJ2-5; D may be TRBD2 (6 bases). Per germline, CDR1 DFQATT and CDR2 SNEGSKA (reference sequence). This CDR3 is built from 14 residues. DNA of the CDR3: TGCAGTGCTAGACGTAGCGGCCTTCAAGGGACCCAGTACTTC. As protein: CSARRSGLQGTQYF.

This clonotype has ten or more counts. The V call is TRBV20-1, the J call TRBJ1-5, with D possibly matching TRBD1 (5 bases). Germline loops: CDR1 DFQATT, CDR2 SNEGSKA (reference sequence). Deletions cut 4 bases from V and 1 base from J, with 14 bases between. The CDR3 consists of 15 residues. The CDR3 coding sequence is TGCAGTGCTATCCCGACAGAGAGGAGCAATCAGCCCCAGCATTTT. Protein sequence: CSAIPTERSNQPQHF.

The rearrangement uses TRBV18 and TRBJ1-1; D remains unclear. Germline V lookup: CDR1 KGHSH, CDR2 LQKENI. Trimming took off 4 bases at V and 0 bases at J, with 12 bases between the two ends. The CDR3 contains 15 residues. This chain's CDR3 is CASSRSSGMNTEAFF. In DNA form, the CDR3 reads TGTGCCAGCTCACGGTCGAGTGGTATGAACACTGAAGCTTTCTTT.

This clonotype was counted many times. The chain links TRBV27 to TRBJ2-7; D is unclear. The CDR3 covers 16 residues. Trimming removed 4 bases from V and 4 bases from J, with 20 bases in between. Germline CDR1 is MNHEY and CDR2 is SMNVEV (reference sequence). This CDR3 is CASSSRTLKDGYEQYF. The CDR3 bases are TGTGCCAGCAGTTCAAGGACCCTAAAAGATGGTTACGAGCAGTACTTC.

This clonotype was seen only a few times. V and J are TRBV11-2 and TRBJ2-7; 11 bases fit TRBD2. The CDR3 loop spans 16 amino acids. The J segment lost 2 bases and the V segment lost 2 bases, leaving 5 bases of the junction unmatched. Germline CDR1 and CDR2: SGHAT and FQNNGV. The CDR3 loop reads CASSLIAGGLPYEQYF. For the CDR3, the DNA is TGTGCCAGCAGCTTAATAGCGGGGGGGTTGCCCTACGAGCAGTACTTC. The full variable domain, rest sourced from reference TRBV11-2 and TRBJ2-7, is EAGVAQSPRYKIIEKRQSVAFWCNPISGHATLYWYQQILGQGPKLLIQFQNNGVVDDSQLPKDRFSAERLKGVDSTLKIQPAKLEDSAVYLCASSLIAGGLPYEQYFGPGTRLTVT.

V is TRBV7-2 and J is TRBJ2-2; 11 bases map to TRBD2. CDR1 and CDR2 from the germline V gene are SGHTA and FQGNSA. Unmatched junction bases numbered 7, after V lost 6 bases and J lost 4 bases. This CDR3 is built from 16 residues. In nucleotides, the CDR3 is TGTGCCAGCAGTTTTAGCGGGGGGGCCGCCACCGGGGAGCTGTTTTTT. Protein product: CASSFSGGAATGELFF. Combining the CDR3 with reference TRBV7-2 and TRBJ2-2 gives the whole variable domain GAGVSQSPSNKVTEKGKDVELRCDPISGHTALYWYRQSLGQGLEFLIYFQGNSAPDKSGLPSDRFSAERTGGSVSTLTIQRTQQEDSAVYLCASSFSGGAATGELFFGEGSRLTVL.

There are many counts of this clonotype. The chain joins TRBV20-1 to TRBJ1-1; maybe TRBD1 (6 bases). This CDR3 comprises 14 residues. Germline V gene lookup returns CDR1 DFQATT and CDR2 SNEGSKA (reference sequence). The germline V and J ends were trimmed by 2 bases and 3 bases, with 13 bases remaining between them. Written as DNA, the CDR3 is TGCAGTGCTAGAAAGCACAGGGCGGACACTGAAGCTTTCTTT. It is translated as CSARKHRADTEAFF.

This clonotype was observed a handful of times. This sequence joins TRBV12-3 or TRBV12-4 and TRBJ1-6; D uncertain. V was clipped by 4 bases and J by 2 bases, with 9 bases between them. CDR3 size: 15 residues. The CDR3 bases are TGTGCCAGCAGTTACCGGGATCCCTATAATTCACCCCTCCACTTT. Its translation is CASSYRDPYNSPLHF.

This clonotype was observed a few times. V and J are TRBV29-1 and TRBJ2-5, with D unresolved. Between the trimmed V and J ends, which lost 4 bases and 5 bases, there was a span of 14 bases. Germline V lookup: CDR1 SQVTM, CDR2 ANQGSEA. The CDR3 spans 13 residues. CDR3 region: CSVVHPPGETQYF. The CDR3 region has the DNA TGCAGCGTTGTACACCCGCCCGGGGAGACCCAGTACTTC.

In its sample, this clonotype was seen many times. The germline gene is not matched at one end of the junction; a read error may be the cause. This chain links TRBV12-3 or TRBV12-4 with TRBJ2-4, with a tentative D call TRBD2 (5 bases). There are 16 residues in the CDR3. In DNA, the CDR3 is TGTGCCAGCAGTTTTGGTCCTCATCTAGCCAAAAACATTAAGTACTTC. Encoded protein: CASSFGPHLAKNIKYF.

CDR3: CASKLTATRFYEQYF. CDR3 DNA: TGCGCCAGCAAACTTACAGCTACCCGTTTTTACGAGCAGTACTTC. The V gene is TRBV5-1, the J gene TRBJ2-7; D is ambiguous. V dropped 6 bases and J dropped 4 bases, with 20 bases sitting between them. CDR3 size: 15 residues. Germline V lookup: CDR1 SGHRS, CDR2 YFSETQ.

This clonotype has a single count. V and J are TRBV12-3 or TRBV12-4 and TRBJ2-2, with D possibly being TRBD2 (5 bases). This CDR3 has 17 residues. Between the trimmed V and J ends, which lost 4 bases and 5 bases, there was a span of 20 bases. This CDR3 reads CASSSTIPSSFTGELFF. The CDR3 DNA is TGTGCCAGCAGTTCAACCATCCCTAGCTCTTTTACCGGGGAGCTGTTTTTT.

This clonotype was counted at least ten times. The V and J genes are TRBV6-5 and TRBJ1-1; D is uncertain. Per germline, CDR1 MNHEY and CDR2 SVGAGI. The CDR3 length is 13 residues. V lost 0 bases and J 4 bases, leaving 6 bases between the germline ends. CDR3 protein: CASSYSSATEAFF. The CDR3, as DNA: TGTGCCAGCAGTTACTCGAGTGCCACTGAAGCTTTCTTT.

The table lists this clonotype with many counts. The CDR3 is CASTSQVGGYTF. The CDR3, as DNA: TGTGCCAGTACCTCCCAAGTAGGTGGCTACACCTTC. The chain recombines TRBV19 with TRBJ1-2, with unresolved D. V was clipped by 7 bases and J by 7 bases, with 13 bases between them. Germline CDR1 reads LNHDA; CDR2 reads SQIVND (reference sequence). The CDR3 totals 12 residues.

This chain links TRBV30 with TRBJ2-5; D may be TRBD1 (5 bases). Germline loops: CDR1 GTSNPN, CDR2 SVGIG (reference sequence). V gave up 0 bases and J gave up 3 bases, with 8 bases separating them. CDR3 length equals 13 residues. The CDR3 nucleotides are TGTGCCTGGAGTGTCCCCAGGGAAGAGACCCAGTACTTC. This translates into CAWSVPREETQYF.

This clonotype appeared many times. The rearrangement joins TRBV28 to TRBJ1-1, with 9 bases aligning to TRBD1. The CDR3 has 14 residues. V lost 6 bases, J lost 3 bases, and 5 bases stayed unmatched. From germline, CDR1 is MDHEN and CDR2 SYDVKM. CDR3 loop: CASRAGTGHTEAFF. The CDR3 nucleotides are TGTGCCAGCAGGGCCGGGACAGGGCACACTGAAGCTTTCTTT.

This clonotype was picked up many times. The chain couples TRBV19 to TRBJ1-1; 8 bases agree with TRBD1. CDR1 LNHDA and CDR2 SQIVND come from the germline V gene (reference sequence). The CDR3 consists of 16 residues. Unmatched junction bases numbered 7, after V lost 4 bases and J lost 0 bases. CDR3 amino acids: CASSRGQARLNTEAFF. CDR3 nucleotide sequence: TGTGCCAGTAGTAGGGGACAGGCCCGATTGAACACTGAAGCTTTCTTT.

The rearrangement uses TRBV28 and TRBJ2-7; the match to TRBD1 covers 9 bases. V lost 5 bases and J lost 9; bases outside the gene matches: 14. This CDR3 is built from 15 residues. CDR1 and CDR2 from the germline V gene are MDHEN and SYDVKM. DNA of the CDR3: TGTGCCAGCAGTCCCGGGACAGGGCGGTATTTTGTGCAGTACTTC. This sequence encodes CASSPGTGRYFVQYF.

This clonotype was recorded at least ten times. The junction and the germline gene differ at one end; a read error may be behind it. CDR3 nucleotides: TGTGCCATCAGTGCGGGTGGGACAGGGTTCCTCTTT. It specifies CAISAGGTGFLF. The chain combines TRBV10-3 with TRBJ1-1; TRBD1 matches at 9 bases. Germline-derived CDR1 and CDR2 are ENHRY and SYGVKD. The CDR3 totals 12 residues.

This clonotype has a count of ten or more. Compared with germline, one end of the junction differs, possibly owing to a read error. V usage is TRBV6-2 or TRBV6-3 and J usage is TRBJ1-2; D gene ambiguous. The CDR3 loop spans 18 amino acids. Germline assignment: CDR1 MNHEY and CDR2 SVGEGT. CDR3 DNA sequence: TGCGCCAGCAGTTACCGCCAACCAGGAGGGAATTATAACTATGGCTACACCTTC. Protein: CASSYRQPGGNYNYGYTF.

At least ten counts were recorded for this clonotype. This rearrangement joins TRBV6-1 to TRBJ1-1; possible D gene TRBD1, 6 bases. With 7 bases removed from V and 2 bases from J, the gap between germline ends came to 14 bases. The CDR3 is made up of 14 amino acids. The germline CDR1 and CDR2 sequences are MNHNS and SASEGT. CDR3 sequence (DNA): TGTGCCAGCAACCTGCTGGGGGCAAACACTGAAGCTTTCTTT. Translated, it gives CASNLLGANTEAFF.